This T cell receptor beta chain is from a study of read filtering for tumor transcriptome and immune sequencing. This CDR3 comprises 15 residues. J was trimmed by 8 bases and V by 3 bases; bases with no gene match: 12. The germline V gene has CDR1 SQVTM and CDR2 ANQGSEA. Molecular barcoded adaptors covering alpha/delta and beta/gamma chains were used on roughly 400 ng RNA. TCRdb ran MiXCR on the reads and lists one entry per CDR3 protein. The data show around 38,000 distinct CDR3 sequences, roughly 15% seen once. This clonotype was recorded at least ten times. V gene TRBV29-1 combines with J gene TRBJ2-1; TRBD1 agrees at 8 bases. This receptor was obtained from a donor over 35 with multiple myeloma. The sequencing input was a population of CD138-negative cells sorted from bone marrow. Here the CDR3 reads CSVDSPGGRWDEQFF. For the CDR3, the DNA is TGCAGCGTTGATTCCCCAGGGGGCAGATGGGATGAGCAGTTCTTC.